These 11 T cell receptor beta chains originate from one sample sequenced in a study of spatial heterogeneity in lung cancer. Stated time point: blood at routine non-recurrence follow-up after resection. Tumor, nontumor lung or frozen PBMC supplied whole RNA, sequenced without sorting. TCRdb ran MiXCR on the 5' RACE reads and lists one entry per CDR3 protein. The sample holds about 120,000 distinct CDR3 sequences, 12% seen once. The source material was PBMCs, sampled at follow-up. These receptors all come from a male donor with early-stage non-small cell lung cancer.

Ten or more counts support this clonotype. The genes are TRBV12-3 or TRBV12-4 and TRBJ2-2; the D gene is possibly TRBD1 (5 bases). The V end was cut by 3 bases, the J end by 1 base, with 9 bases between. The CDR3 is 15 residues long. CDR3 region: CASSFPDKNTGELFF. The CDR3 DNA reads TGTGCCAGCAGTTTCCCGGACAAGAACACCGGGGAGCTGTTTTTT.

This clonotype turned up a few times. This sequence joins TRBV2 and TRBJ1-5, with D possibly TRBD1 on 5 matching bases. The CDR3 loop spans 15 amino acids. Trimming removed 2 bases from V and 1 base from J, with 9 bases in between. In germline, CDR1 is SNHLY, CDR2 FYNNEI. CDR3 DNA sequence: TGTGCCAGCAGTGAACAGGGCATGAGCAATCAGCCCCAGCATTTT. Amino acid sequence: CASSEQGMSNQPQHF.

This clonotype was found many times. This rearrangement joins TRBV18 to TRBJ2-5, with D possibly matching TRBD2 (6 bases). The CDR3 length is 16 residues. Between the trimmed V and J ends, which lost 3 bases and 3 bases, there was a span of 17 bases. CDR1 is KGHSH, CDR2 LQKENI, per germline. CDR3 protein: CASSPRDFQNEETQYF. CDR3 bases: TGTGCCAGCTCACCTCGGGACTTCCAAAACGAAGAGACCCAGTACTTC.

The rearrangement uses TRBV28 and TRBJ1-2, with 10 positions matching TRBD1. The CDR3 loop spans 14 amino acids. Germline V lookup: CDR1 MDHEN, CDR2 SYDVKM. The J segment lost 8 bases and the V segment lost 5 bases, leaving 8 bases of the junction unmatched. CDR3 nucleotide sequence: TGTGCCAGCAGTCTACCGGGACAGGGGTTCGGCTACACCTTC. Translation: CASSLPGQGFGYTF.

V usage is TRBV12-3 or TRBV12-4 and J usage is TRBJ2-3, with D possibly being TRBD2 (7 bases). The CDR3 contains 13 residues. Trimming removed 10 bases at V and 4 bases at J, with 15 bases between. The CDR3 protein is CANSRGAADTQYF. In nucleotides, the CDR3 is TGTGCCAACTCTCGGGGGGCCGCAGATACGCAGTATTTT.

This clonotype has ten or more counts. The genes are TRBV6-2 or TRBV6-3 and TRBJ2-3; 11 bases line up with TRBD1. Per germline, CDR1 MNHEY and CDR2 SVGEGT. The CDR3 spans 16 residues. Trimming removed 2 bases from V and 3 bases from J; junction bases left unmatched: 4. The CDR3 nucleotides read TGTGCCAGCAGTTACGGACAGGGGGCGAGGACAGATACGCAGTATTTT. Protein sequence: CASSYGQGARTDTQYF.

The chain joins TRBV6-5 to TRBJ1-1; no firm D call. Germline V gene data show CDR1 as MNHEY and CDR2 as SVGAGI. The CDR3 runs to 15 residues. Trimming stripped 3 bases from V and 11 bases from J, with 22 bases between. CDR3 loop: CASSYRNPRTDRAFF. CDR3 nucleotide sequence: TGTGCCAGCAGTTATAGGAACCCGAGGACTGACCGGGCTTTCTTT.

This clonotype was counted many times. The chain couples TRBV10-2 to TRBJ1-6; D remains unclear. The V and J ends lost 0 bases and 2 bases respectively, with 11 bases between them. CDR1 and CDR2 (germline): WSHSY, SAAADI. This CDR3 contains 17 residues. The CDR3 is CASSESGGDTYNSPLHF. CDR3 in DNA: TGCGCCAGCAGTGAGTCCGGAGGCGACACCTATAATTCACCCCTCCACTTT.

This clonotype was observed a handful of times. The chain employs TRBV7-2 and TRBJ2-5, with TRBD2 identical over 8 bases. This CDR3 is built from 14 residues. CDR1 is SGHTA, CDR2 FQGNSA, per germline. V shed 4 bases, J shed 6 bases, and the junction held 7 bases outside the gene matches. The CDR3 sequence: CASSSAGVIKTQYF. CDR3 nucleotides: TGTGCCAGCAGCTCAGCGGGGGTAATTAAGACCCAGTACTTC.

For the CDR3, the DNA is TGTGCCAGCAGTAACCAGGGCACTGAAGCTTTCTTT. It yields the protein CASSNQGTEAFF. This sequence joins TRBV7-9 and TRBJ1-1; a possible D gene is TRBD1 (5 bases). Trimming removed 6 bases at V and 4 bases at J, with 9 bases between. Germline V gene data show CDR1 as SEHNR and CDR2 as FQNEAQ (reference sequence). This CDR3 comprises 12 residues.

The table lists this clonotype with a few counts. V is TRBV6-5 and J is TRBJ2-1; TRBD1 aligns across 7 bases. CDR1 and CDR2 from the germline V gene are MNHEY and SVGAGI. Trimming cost V 6 bases and J 0 bases; bases outside gene matches: 8. This CDR3 has 16 residues. This CDR3 reads CASSQGQKSSYNEQFF. The CDR3, as DNA: TGTGCCAGCAGCCAGGGACAGAAGAGCTCCTACAATGAGCAGTTCTTC.